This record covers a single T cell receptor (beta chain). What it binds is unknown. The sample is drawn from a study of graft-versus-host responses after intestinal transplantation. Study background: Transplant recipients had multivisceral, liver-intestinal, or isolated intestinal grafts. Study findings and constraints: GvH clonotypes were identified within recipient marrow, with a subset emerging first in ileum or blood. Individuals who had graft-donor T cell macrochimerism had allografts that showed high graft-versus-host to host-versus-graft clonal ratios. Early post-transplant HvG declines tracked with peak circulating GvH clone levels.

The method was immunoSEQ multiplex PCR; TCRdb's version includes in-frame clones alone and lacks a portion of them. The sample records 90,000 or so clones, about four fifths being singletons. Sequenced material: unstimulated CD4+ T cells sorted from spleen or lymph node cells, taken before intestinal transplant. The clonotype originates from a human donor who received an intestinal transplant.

The CDR3 sequence: CASSLGGQAQYF. The CDR3 DNA is TGTGCCAGCAGCCTCGGGGGGCAGGCCCAGTACTTC. The chain uses TRBV28 and TRBJ2-5, with D perhaps TRBD2 (7 bases). The CDR3 runs 12 residues. Germline-derived CDR1 and CDR2 are MDHEN and SYDVKM. V shed 6 bases and J shed 9 bases, with 14 bases lying between them.